This T cell receptor beta chain was retrieved from a study of Ad26.COV2.S vaccination and SARS-CoV-2 variants (dated by TCRdb to the early 2020s). About the investigation overall: Donors in the vaccine arm were drawn from COV1001, a phase I-IIa trial of Ad26.COV2.S in healthy adults that was multicentre, randomized, double-blind and placebo-controlled. Dosing of Ad26.COV2.S was intramuscular, at either 5x10^10 or 1x10^11 viral particles, delivered as one shot or as two shots spaced 56 days apart. TCRbeta repertoire sequencing was used to assess the specificity and breadth of SARS-CoV-2-reactive T cell receptors after Ad26.COV2.S vaccination. A total of roughly 30 samples were included in the TCR-sequenced set, comprising roughly 19 Ad26.COV2.S vaccine recipients, 5 placebo recipients and 8 SARS-CoV-2 convalescent individuals. Participants in the trial were split at random into five groups of five each, receiving low-dose or high-dose Ad26.COV2.S once or twice, or else placebo on both occasions. Throughout the experiments and outcome assessment, investigators stayed blinded to trial group allocation.

The paper as a whole reports these results and caveats: According to the authors, total T cell responses may have been underestimated by the TCR breadth and depth analyses. Compared with placebo recipients, Ad26.COV2.S recipients showed higher spike-specific TCR breadth (P = 0.0014). Substantial breadth of spike-specific CD8+ and CD4+ T cell responses was reported after vaccination. The study lacked the statistical power to compare responses across vaccine doses or regimens. Non-spike TCR breadth was comparable between vaccine and placebo recipients, consistent with the vaccine containing only spike.

TCRbeta CDR3 regions were sequenced with the immunoSEQ Assay. After extraction, genomic DNA underwent amplification by bias-controlled multiplex PCR, followed by high-throughput sequencing. On the study's bioinformatics: To quantify the absolute abundance of every unique TCRbeta CDR3 region, sequences were collapsed and filtered. T cell fraction was estimated by normalizing TCRbeta template counts to usable DNA, which was measured by amplifying reference genes present in all nucleated cells. Repertoire TCRs were annotated as SARS-CoV-2-specific by exact matching of V gene, CDR3 amino acid sequence and J gene to a known reactive TCR set. The reference SARS-CoV-2 TCR set came from MIRA and was filtered for enrichment in COVID-19-positive ImmuneCODE repertoires, removing public or cross-reactive TCRs. Drawing on the MIRA antigens, annotated TCRs were analysed further at the level of specific ORF or position within ORF. Breadth was defined as the number of annotated unique rearrangements divided by the total number of unique productive rearrangements, and depth was defined as the summed frequency of the annotated unique rearrangements. Two-sided Wilcoxon rank-sum tests were applied when comparing TCR breadth between groups. Sourced from immuneACCESS, this table was stored by TCRdb with only in-frame sequences that have V and J called. A share of the clones is absent; for the studies checked, an unresolved V gene accounts for under half, and the remainder has no known explanation. V, J and clone size were drawn from that table, and D and trimming were deduced from the DNA. This sample is represented by 360,000 or so clones; around nine tenths of them were singletons. 1.5% to 2% of the sample is held by the ten biggest clonotypes.

What the treatment or condition label conveys for this sample: 15 to 20 received Ad26.COV2.S at low or high dose, single or two shots; 5 received placebo; per-sample allocation not given. Repertoires of vaccine and placebo recipients were sequenced from samples collected on day 63 after the first injection. In Cohort 1b, about two dozen adults aged 18-55 years were enrolled at a single site in Boston, USA, between 29 July and 7 August 2020. Ad26.COV2.S was a replication-incompetent adenovirus type 26 vector expressing a prefusion-stabilized SARS-CoV-2 spike protein from the original Wuhan strain. The CDR3 covers 15 residues, taking in both the cysteine and the phenylalanine. The read is trimmed to its CDR3 DNA, 45 bases read in frame from base 1. Compared with germline, V lacks 3 bases and J lacks 2 bases; bases without a gene match: 6. CDR1 and CDR2, per the germline V gene (reference sequence), are LNHNV and YYDKDF.

Note on this clone: Its antigen is currently not known. No base-level quality is on record; no much larger clone is a single base apart.

The receptor was isolated from a person between 18 and 65 years old who received the Ad26.COV2.S COVID-19 vaccine or a placebo. The specimen comprised peripheral blood, sampled in a trial of Ad26.COV2.S vaccine versus placebo. The sequence links TRBV15 to TRBJ2-7, with 8 central nucleotides matching TRBD2. The CDR3 is CATSRSGRPPYEQYF. The bases are TGTGCCACCAGCAGGAGCGGGAGACCTCCCTACGAGCAGTACTTC. Supplemented by the reference TRBV15 and TRBJ2-7 proteins around the CDR3, the complete variable domain is DAMVIQNPRYQVTQFGKPVTLSCSQTLNHNVMYWYQQKSSQAPKLLFHYYDKDFNNEADTPDNFQSRRPNTSFCFLDIRSPGLGDTAMYLCATSRSGRPPYEQYFGPGTRLTVT.